This T cell receptor (beta chain) was sequenced for a study of cytomegalovirus exposure and HLA in healthy donors. On the study more broadly: Membership in the Caucasian-associated ancestry cluster was found for about 84% of nearly 400 genotyped donors.

A word on this clone: Its antigen is not identified.

The germline V gene encodes CDR1 MNHEY and CDR2 SMNVEV (reference sequence). The J segment lost 4 bases and the V segment lost 5 bases, leaving 13 bases of the junction unmatched. This CDR3 contains 17 residues. Study outcomes and limitations: Information on immune exposure was restricted to one variable (CMV serostatus). When presence/absence was analysed, sequencing depth was taken to be roughly uniform across donors.

It was with 60 Vbeta and 13 Jbeta primers that the PCR ran. Authors' methods: Among the unique TCR beta chains that a later analysis counted, about 81 million in all, 10 million to 14 million were shared. The table came from immunoSEQ multiplex PCR; TCRdb's copy has only in-frame clones and leaves some out. V and J calls plus clone size are reproduced from that table; the DNA served to infer D and trimming. The table has 84,000 or so clones, roughly 76% seen once. The material sequenced was PBMCs. V gene TRBV27 combines with J gene TRBJ2-5; 10 bases fit TRBD2. This receptor was obtained from a male donor in good health and CMV-seronegative. CDR3 coding DNA: TGTGCCAGCAGTCTCTCTCTCAGACCTAGCGGGGGAGAGACCCAGTACTTC. Protein product: CASSLSLRPSGGETQYF.